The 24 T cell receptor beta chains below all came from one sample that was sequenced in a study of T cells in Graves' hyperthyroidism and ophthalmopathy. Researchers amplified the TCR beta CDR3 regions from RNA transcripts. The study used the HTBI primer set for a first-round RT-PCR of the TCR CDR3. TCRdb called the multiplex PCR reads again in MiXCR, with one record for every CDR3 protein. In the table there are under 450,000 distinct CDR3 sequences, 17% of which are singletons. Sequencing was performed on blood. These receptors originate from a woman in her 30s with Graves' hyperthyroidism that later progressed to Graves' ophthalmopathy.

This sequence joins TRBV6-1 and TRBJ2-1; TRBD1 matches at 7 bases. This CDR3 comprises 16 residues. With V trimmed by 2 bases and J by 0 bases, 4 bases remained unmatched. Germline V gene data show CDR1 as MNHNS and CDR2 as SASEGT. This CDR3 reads CASSERQGRSYNEQFF. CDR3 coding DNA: TGTGCCAGCAGTGAAAGACAGGGACGCTCCTACAATGAGCAGTTCTTC.

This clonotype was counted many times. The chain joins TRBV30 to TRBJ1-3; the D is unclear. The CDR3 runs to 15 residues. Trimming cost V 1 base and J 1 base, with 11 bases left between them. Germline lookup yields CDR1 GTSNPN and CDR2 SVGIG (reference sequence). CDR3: CAWSGVGLSGNTIYF. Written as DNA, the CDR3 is TGTGCCTGGAGTGGAGTGGGGTTATCTGGAAACACCATATATTTT.

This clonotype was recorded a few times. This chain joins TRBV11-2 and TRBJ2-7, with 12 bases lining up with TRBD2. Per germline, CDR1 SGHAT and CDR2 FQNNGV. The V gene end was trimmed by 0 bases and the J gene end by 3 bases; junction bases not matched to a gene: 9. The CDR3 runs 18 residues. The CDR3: CASSLESASGGARYEQYF. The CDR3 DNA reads TGTGCCAGCAGCTTAGAGAGTGCTAGCGGGGGGGCTCGCTACGAGCAGTACTTC.

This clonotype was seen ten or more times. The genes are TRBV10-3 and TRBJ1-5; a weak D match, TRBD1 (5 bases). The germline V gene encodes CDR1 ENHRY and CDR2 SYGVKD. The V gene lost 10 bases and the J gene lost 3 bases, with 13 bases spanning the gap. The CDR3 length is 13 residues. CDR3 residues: CATQKGDNQPQHF. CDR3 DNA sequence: TGTGCCACCCAGAAAGGGGACAATCAGCCCCAGCATTTT.

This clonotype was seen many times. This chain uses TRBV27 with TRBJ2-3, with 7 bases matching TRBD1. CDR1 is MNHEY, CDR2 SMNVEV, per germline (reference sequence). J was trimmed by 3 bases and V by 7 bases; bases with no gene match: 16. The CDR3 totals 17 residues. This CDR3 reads CASMRQGVLFGTDTQYF. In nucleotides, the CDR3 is TGTGCCAGCATGCGACAGGGAGTTCTTTTCGGGACAGATACGCAGTATTTT.

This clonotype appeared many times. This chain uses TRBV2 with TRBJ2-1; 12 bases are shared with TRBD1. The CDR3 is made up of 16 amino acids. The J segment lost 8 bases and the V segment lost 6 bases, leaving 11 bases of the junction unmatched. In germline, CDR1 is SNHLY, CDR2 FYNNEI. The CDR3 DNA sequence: TGTGCCAGCAGCGCAACGGGACAGGGGGCGCGTTATGAGCAGTTCTTC. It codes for CASSATGQGARYEQFF. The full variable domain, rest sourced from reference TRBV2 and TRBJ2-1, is EPEVTQTPSHQVTQMGQEVILRCVPISNHLYFYWYRQILGQKVEFLVSFYNNEISEKSEIFDDQFSVERPDGSNFTLKIRSTKLEDSAMYFCASSATGQGARYEQFFGPGTRLTVL.

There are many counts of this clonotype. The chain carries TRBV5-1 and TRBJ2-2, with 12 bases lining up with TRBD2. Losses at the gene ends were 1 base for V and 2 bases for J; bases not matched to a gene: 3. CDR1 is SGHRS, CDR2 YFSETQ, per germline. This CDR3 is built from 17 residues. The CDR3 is CASSLTSGRLNTGELFF. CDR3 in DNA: TGCGCCAGCAGCTTGACTAGCGGGAGGTTAAACACCGGGGAGCTGTTTTTT.

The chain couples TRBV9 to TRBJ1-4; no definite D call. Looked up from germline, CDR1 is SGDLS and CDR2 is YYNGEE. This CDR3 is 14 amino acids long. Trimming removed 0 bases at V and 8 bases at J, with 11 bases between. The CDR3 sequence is CASSVDLGGEKLFF. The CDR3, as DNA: TGTGCCAGCAGCGTAGACCTGGGAGGCGAAAAACTGTTTTTT.

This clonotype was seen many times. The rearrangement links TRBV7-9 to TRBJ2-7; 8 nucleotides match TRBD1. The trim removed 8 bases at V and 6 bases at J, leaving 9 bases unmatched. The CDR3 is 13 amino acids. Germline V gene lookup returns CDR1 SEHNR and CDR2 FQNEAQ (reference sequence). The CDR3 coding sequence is TGTGCCAGCGAGCTGGCCACAGGGGGCGAGCAGTACTTC. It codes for CASELATGGEQYF.

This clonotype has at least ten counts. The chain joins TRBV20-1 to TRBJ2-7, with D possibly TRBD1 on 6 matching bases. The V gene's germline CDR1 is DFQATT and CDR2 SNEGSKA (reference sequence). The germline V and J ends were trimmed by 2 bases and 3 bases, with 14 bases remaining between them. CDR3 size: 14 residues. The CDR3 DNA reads TGCAGTGCTAGACCCGGGACAAGCCTCTACGAGCAGTACTTC. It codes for CSARPGTSLYEQYF.

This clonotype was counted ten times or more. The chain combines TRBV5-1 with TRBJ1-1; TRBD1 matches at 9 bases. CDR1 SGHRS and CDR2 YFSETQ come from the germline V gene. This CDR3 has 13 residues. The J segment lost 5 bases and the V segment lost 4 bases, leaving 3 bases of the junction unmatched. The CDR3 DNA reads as TGCGCCAGCAGCGCCGGACAGGGGACTGAAGCTTTCTTT. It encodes CASSAGQGTEAFF.

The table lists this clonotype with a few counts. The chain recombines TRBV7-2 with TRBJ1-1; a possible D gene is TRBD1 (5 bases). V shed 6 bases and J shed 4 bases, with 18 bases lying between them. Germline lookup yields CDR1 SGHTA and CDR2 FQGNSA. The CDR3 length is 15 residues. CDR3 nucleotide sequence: TGTGCCAGCAGTTCCCCAGTCGGGGGGACCACTGAAGCTTTCTTT. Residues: CASSSPVGGTTEAFF.

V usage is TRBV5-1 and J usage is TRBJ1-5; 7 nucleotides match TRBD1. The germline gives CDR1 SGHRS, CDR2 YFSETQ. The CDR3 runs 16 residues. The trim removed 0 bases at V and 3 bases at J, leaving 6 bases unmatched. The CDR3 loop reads CASSLVSDRANQPQHF. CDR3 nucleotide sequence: TGCGCCAGCAGCTTGGTTTCCGACAGGGCCAATCAGCCCCAGCATTTT.

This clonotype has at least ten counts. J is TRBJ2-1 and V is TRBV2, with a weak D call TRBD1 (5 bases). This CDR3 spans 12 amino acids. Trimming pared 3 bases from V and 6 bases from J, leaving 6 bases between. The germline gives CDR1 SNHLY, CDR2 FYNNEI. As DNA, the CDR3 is TGTGCCAGCAGTGACCAGGGCAATGAGCAGTTCTTC. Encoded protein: CASSDQGNEQFF. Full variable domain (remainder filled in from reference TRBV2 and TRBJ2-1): EPEVTQTPSHQVTQMGQEVILRCVPISNHLYFYWYRQILGQKVEFLVSFYNNEISEKSEIFDDQFSVERPDGSNFTLKIRSTKLEDSAMYFCASSDQGNEQFFGPGTRLTVL.

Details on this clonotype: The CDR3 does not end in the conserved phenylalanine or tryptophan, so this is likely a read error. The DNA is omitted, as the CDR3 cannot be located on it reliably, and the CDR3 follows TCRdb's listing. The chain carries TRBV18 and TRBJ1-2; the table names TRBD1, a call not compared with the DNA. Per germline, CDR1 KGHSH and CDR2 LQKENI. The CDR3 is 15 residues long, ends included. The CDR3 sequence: CASSPVQGAVYGFTV.

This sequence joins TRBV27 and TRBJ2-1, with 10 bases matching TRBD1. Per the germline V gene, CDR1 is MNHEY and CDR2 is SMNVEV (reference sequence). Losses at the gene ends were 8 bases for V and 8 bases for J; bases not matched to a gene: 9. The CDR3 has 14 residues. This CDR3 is CASARDRGIHEQFF. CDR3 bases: TGTGCCAGCGCCCGGGACAGGGGTATCCATGAGCAGTTCTTC.

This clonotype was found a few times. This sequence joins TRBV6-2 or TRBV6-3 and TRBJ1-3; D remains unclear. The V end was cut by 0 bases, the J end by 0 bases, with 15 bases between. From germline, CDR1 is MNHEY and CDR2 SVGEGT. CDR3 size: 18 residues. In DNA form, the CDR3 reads TGTGCCAGCAGTTACTCAGGGTACCAAGGTTTCTCTGGAAACACCATATATTTT. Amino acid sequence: CASSYSGYQGFSGNTIYF.

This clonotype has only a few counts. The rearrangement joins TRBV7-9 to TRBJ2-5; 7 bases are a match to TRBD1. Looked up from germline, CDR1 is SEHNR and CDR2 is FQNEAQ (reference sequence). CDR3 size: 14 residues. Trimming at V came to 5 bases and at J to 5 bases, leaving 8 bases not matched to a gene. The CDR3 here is CASSLTQGYETQYF. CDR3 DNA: TGTGCCAGCAGCCTAACACAGGGGTATGAGACCCAGTACTTC.

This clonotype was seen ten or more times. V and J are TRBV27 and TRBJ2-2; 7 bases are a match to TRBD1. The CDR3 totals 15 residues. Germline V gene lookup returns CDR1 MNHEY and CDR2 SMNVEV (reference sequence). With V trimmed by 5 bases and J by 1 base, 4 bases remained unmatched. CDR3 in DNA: TGTGCCAGCAGTCCCGGACAGGAGAACACCGGGGAGCTGTTTTTT. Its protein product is CASSPGQENTGELFF.

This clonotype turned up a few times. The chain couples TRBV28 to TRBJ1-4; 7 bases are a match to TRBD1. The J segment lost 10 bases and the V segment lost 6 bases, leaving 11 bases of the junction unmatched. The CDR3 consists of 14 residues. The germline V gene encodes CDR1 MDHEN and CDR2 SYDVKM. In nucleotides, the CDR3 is TGTGCCAGCAGGTTACGGGGGGACAGTTCAAAACTGTTTTTT. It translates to CASRLRGDSSKLFF.

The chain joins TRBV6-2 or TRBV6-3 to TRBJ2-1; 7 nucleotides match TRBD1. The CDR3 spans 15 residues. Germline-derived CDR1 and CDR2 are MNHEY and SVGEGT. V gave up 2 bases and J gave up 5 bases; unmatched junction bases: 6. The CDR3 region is CASSYALGQNNEQFF. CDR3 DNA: TGTGCCAGCAGTTACGCATTGGGACAGAACAATGAGCAGTTCTTC.

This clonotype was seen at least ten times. CDR3 loop: CSVESGGGGEQYF. CDR3 sequence (DNA): TGCAGCGTTGAATCTGGGGGCGGAGGGGAGCAGTACTTC. The genes are TRBV29-1 and TRBJ2-7; possibly TRBD1 or TRBD2 for D (6 bases each). The CDR3 totals 13 residues. Trimming pared 2 bases from V and 7 bases from J, leaving 15 bases between. Germline loops: CDR1 SQVTM, CDR2 ANQGSEA.

The CDR3, as DNA: TGTGCCAGCGCAAGTCCCCCCTATAATGAAAAACTGTTTTTT. Translated: CASASPPYNEKLFF. The genes are TRBV2 and TRBJ1-4; D remains ambiguous. The germline V gene encodes CDR1 SNHLY and CDR2 FYNNEI. The CDR3 sequence is 14 residues long. The V end was cut by 8 bases, the J end by 4 bases, with 14 bases between.

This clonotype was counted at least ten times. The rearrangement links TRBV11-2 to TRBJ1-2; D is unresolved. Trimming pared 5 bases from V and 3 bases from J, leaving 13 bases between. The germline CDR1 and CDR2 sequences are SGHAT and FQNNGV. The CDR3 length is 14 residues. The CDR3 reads CASSPTSGYYGYTF. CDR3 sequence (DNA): TGTGCCAGCAGCCCAACTTCAGGATACTATGGCTACACCTTC.